This T cell receptor (beta chain) emerged from a study of blood T cell repertoires in COVID-19. Across the study: From the United States, Italy and Spain came samples of acute and convalescent COVID-19. T cells, B-cell-depleted T cells, or PBMCs supplied cDNA or gDNA.

This CDR3 has 14 residues. The germline V gene has CDR1 SNHLY and CDR2 FYNNEI. V shed 5 bases and J shed 3 bases, with 11 bases lying between them. In the original workflow: Reference gene primer amplification gave estimated nucleated cell counts. Only in-frame clones appear in the TCRdb table, and some are missing; sequencing was by immunoSEQ multiplex PCR. V, J and clone size derive from that table, while D and trimming were established from the DNA sequence. The sample comprises around 260,000 clones, 70% to 90% of which are singletons, and approximately 2% rests with the top ten. The chain combines TRBV2 with TRBJ1-5, with a tentative D call TRBD1 (6 bases). The TCR comes from a young man with active or convalescent COVID-19. The sample comprised peripheral blood. CDR3 DNA: TGTGCCAGCAGTCGGACAGAGGTCAATCAGCCCCAGCATTTT. It codes for CASSRTEVNQPQHF.